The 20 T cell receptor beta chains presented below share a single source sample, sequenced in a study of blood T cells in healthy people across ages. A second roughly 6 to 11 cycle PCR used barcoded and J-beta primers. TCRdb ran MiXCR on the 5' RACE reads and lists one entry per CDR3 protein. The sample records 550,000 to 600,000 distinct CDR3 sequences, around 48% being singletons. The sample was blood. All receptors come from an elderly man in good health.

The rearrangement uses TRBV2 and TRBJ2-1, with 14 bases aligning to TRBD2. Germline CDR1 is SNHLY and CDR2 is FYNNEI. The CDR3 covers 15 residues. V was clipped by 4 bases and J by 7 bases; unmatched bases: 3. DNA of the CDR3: TGTGCCAGCAGTGGACTAGCGGGGGGGCGGAATGAGCAGTTCTTC. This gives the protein CASSGLAGGRNEQFF.

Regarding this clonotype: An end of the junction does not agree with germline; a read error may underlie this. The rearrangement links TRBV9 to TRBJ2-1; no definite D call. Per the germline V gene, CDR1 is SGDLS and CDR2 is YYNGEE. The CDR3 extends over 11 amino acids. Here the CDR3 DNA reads TGTGCCAGCAGCCTCGTCAATGAGCGGTTCTTC. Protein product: CASSLVNERFF.

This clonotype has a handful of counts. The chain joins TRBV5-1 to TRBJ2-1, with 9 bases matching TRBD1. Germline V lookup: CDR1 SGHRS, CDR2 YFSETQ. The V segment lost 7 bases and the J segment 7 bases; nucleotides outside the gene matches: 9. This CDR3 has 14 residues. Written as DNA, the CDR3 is TGCGCCAGCGGAGAACAGGGGGCGGGGAATGAGCAGTTCTTC. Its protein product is CASGEQGAGNEQFF.

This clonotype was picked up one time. The CDR3 DNA reads TGTGCCAGCAGCACGGAAGGTAGCTCTGGCAATGAGCAGTTCTTC. Translation: CASSTEGSSGNEQFF. The chain employs TRBV7-2 and TRBJ2-1; D gene unclear. Germline V gene lookup returns CDR1 SGHTA and CDR2 FQGNSA. Trimming removed 5 bases at V and 6 bases at J, with 17 bases between. This CDR3 has 15 amino acids.

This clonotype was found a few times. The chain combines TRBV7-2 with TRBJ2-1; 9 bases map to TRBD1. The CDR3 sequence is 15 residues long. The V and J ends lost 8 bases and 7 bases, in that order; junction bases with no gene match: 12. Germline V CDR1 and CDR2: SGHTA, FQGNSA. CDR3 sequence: CASRGNRGRMNEQFF. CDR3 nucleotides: TGTGCCAGCCGGGGAAACAGGGGGCGCATGAATGAGCAGTTCTTC.

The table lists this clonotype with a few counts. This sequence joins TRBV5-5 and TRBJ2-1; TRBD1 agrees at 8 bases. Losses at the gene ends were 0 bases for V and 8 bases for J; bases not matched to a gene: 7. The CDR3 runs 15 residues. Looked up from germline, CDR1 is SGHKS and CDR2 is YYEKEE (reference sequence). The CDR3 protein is CASSLEGQGYYEQFF. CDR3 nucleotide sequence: TGTGCCAGCAGCTTGGAAGGACAGGGTTACTATGAGCAGTTCTTC.

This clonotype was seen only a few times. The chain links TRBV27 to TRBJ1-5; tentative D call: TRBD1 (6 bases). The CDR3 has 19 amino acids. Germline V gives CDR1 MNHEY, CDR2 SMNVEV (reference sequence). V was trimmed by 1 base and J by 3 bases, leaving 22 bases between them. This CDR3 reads CASSLYALPGQRTNQPQHF. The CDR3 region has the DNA TGTGCCAGCAGTTTATATGCCCTCCCCGGACAGAGGACCAATCAGCCCCAGCATTTT.

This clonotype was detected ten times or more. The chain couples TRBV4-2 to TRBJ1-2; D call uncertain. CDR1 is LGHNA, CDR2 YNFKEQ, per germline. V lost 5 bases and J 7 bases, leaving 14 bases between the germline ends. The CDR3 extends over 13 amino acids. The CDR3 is CASSRSPDRGYTF. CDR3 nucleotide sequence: TGTGCCAGCAGCAGAAGCCCCGACCGTGGCTACACCTTC.

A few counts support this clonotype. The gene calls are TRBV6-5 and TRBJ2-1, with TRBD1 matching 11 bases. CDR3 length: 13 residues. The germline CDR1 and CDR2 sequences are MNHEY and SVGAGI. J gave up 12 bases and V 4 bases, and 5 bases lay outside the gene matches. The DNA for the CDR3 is TGTGCCAGCAGTTCGGGACAGGGGGGTGTGCAGTTCTTC. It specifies CASSSGQGGVQFF.

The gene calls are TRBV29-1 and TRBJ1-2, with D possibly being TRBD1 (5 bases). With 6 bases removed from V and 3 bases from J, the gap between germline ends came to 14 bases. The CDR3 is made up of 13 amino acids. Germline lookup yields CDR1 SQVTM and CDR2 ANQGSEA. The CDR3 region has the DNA TGCAGCGTCGAGGCCGGGGGTTACTATGGCTACACCTTC. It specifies CSVEAGGYYGYTF. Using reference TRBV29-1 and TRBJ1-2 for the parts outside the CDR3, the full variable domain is SAVISQKPSRDICQRGTSLTIQCQVDSQVTMMFWYRQQPGQSLTLIATANQGSEATYESGFVIDKFPISRPNLTFSTLTVSNMSPEDSSIYLCSVEAGGYYGYTFGSGTRLTVV.

The CDR3 sequence: CASSYSSNEQYF. The CDR3 bases are TGTGCCAGCAGTTACTCTAGCAACGAGCAGTACTTC. The J gene is TRBJ2-7, the V gene TRBV6-2 or TRBV6-3; D is uncertain. This CDR3 is built from 12 residues. Trimming stripped 0 bases from V and 5 bases from J, with 5 bases between. CDR1 is MNHEY, CDR2 SVGEGT, per germline.

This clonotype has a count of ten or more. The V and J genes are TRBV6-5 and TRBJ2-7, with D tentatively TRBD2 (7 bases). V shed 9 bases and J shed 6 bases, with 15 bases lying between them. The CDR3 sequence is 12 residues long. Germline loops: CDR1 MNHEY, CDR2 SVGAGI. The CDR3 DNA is TGTGCCAGTGGGAGGGGGGTCGGCGAGCAGTACTTC. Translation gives CASGRGVGEQYF.

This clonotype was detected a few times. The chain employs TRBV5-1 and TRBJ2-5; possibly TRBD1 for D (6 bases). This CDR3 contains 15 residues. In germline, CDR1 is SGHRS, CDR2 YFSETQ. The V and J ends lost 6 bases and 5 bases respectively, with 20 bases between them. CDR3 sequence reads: CASILGQTRGETQYF. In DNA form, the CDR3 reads TGCGCCAGCATCCTAGGACAGACAAGGGGGGAGACCCAGTACTTC.

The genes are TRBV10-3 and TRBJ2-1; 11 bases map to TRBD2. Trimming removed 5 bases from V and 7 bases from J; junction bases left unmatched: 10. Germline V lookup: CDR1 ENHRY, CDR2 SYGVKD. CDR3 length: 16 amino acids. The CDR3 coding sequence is TGTGCCATCAGTACCTTAGCGGGGGGGTTAGGGAATGAGCAGTTCTTC. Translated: CAISTLAGGLGNEQFF.

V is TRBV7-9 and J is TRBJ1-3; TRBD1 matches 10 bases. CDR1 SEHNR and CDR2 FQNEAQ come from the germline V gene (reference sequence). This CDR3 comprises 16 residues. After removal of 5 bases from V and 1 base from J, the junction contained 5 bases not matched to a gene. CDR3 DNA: TGTGCCAGCAGCCTAGGACAGGGGGATTCTGGAAACACCATATATTTT. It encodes CASSLGQGDSGNTIYF.

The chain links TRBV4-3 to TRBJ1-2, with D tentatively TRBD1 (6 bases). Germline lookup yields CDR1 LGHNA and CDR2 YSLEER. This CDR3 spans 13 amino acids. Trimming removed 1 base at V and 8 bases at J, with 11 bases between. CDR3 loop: CASSQAAGDGYTF. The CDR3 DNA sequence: TGCGCCAGCAGCCAAGCGGCAGGGGACGGCTACACCTTC.

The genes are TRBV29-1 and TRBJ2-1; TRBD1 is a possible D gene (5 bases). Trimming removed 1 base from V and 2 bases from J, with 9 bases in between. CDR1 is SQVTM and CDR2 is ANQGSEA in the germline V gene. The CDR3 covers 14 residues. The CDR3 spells CSVEGDSTYNEQFF. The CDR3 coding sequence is TGCAGCGTTGAAGGAGACAGTACCTACAATGAGCAGTTCTTC.

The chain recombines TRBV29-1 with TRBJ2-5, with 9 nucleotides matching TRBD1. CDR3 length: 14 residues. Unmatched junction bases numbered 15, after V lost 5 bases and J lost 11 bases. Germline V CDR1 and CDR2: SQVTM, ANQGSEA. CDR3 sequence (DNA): TGCAGCGTTACGCCGGGGACAGGGTTAGTGAAGCAGTACTTC. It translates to CSVTPGTGLVKQYF.

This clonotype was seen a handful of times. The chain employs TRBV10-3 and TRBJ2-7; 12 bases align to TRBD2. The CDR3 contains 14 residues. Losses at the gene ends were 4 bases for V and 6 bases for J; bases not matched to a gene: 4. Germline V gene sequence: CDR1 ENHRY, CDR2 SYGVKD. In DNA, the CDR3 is TGTGCCATCAGTGCGACTAGCGGGAGCATCGAGCAGTACTTC. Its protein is CAISATSGSIEQYF.

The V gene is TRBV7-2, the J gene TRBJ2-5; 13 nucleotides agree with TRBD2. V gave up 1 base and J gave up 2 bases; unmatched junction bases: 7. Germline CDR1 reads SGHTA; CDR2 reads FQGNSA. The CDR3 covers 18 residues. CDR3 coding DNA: TGTGCCAGCAGCTTAGTAGGGGGGACTAGCGGGAAACAAGAGACCCAGTACTTC. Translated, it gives CASSLVGGTSGKQETQYF.